This T cell receptor beta chain was identified in a study of blood T cell repertoires in COVID-19. Across the study: The samples span acute and convalescent COVID-19 from the United States, Italy and Spain. T cells, B-cell-depleted T cells, or PBMCs supplied cDNA or gDNA.

The CDR3 runs to 15 residues. CDR1 is SGHDT and CDR2 is YYEEEE in the germline V gene. The J segment lost 3 bases and the V segment lost 3 bases, leaving 3 bases of the junction unmatched. Per the study methods: Amplification of reference gene primers provided the estimated nucleated cell counts. Repertoires were generated with immunoSEQ multiplex PCR, while TCRdb's copy carries only in-frame clones and drops some. For V, J and clone size, that table is used; D and trimming come from the DNA. The table has 53,000 or so clones, roughly 89% seen once. The sequence was obtained from a man aged 80 or over with acute or convalescent COVID-19. The gene calls are TRBV5-6 and TRBJ1-4; the match to TRBD1 covers 9 bases. The sample comprised peripheral blood. The CDR3 loop is CASSSTGGSNEKLFF. The CDR3 coding sequence is TGTGCCAGCAGCTCCACAGGGGGCTCTAATGAAAAACTGTTTTTT.